This TCR beta chain originates from a study of shared clonotypes between healthy human individuals. Data came from immunoSEQ multiplex PCR; TCRdb stores just in-frame clones and leaves some out. The table shows about 1.1 million clones, with 60% to 80% occurring only once. CDR3 length equals 16 residues. Germline CDR1 LGHNA, CDR2 YNFKEQ. V lost 2 bases, J lost 1 base, and 7 bases stayed unmatched. The clonotype originates from a man between 18 and 29 years old in good health. Some clones in this sample may be carry-over from other donors' samples. Sequenced sample: memory CD4+ T cells from PBMCs. Subset: CD45RA-negative fraction. The rearrangement joins TRBV4-2 to TRBJ1-1; 7 nucleotides align to TRBD1. The CDR3 here is CASSQSGGGQNTEAFF. The CDR3 nucleotides are TGTGCCAGCAGCCAATCAGGAGGGGGCCAGAACACTGAAGCTTTCTTT.